This section outlines one T cell receptor (beta chain) sequence together with its context. This record comes from a study of shared T cell receptors in the human thymus. Here immunoSEQ multiplex PCR was the method, and the copy in TCRdb shows in-frame clones only, minus some. The top ten clones hold 0.0094% of a sample with about 660,000 clones, about 90% of them seen once. J gave up 2 bases and V 3 bases, and 6 bases lay outside the gene matches. The CDR3 has 15 amino acids. Germline CDR1 and CDR2: MNHNS and SASEGT. The same sample was also studied in work on human thymus T cells. That work contributes: The thymus was resected at corrective cardiac surgery.

V is TRBV6-1 and J is TRBJ2-7, with TRBD1 matching 8 bases. The sample comprised thymocytes. The TCR sequence derives from a boy under two years old with a congenital heart defect. CDR3 coding DNA: TGTGCCAGCAGTGAGTTGACAGGGGCGGCCTACGAGCAGTACTTC. This codes for CASSELTGAAYEQYF.